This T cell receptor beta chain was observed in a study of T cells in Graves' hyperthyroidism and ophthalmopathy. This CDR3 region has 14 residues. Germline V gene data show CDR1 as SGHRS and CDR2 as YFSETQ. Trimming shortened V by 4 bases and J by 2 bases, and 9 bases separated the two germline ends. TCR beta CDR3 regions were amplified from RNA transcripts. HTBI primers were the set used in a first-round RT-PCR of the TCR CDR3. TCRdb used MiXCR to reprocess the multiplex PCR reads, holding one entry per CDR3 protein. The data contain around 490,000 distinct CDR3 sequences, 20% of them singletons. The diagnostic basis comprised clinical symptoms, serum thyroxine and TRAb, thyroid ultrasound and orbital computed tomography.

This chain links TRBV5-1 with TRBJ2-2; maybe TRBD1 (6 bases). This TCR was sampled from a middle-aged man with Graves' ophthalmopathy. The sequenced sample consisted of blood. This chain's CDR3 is CASSLGHNTGELFF. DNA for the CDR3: TGCGCCAGCAGCCTGGGACATAACACCGGGGAGCTGTTTTTT.